A single sample gave rise to the 30 T cell receptor beta chains below, sequenced in a study of blood T cell repertoires in COVID-19. Profiling relied on immunoSEQ multiplex PCR, and the TCRdb table lists in-frame clones only, not all of them. The table lists around 400,000 clones, around 87% of them singletons. The sequenced material came from peripheral blood. These receptor sequences come from a woman between 25 and 40 years old with COVID-19, enrolled during active disease.

The chain uses TRBV7-2 and TRBJ2-1; 12 nucleotides match TRBD2. The CDR3 runs to 16 residues. The germline V gene has CDR1 SGHTA and CDR2 FQGNSA. With 2 bases clipped from V and 4 bases from J, the junction kept 3 bases outside the gene matches. The CDR3 DNA follows: TGTGCCAGCAGCTTAACTCTAGCGGGAGGGTACAATGAGCAGTTCTTC. Its translation: CASSLTLAGGYNEQFF.

V is TRBV27 and J is TRBJ2-2; 8 nucleotides align to TRBD1. J was trimmed by 7 bases and V by 1 base; bases with no gene match: 5. The CDR3 runs 15 residues. Germline CDR1 and CDR2: MNHEY and SMNVEV (reference sequence). The CDR3 here is CASSLFAGGSGELFF. DNA for the CDR3: TGTGCCAGCAGTTTATTTGCAGGGGGCAGCGGGGAGCTGTTTTTT.

The V gene is TRBV6-6, the J gene TRBJ1-2, with 7 bases matching TRBD1. The J segment lost 3 bases and the V segment lost 2 bases, leaving 6 bases of the junction unmatched. The V gene's germline CDR1 is MNHNY and CDR2 SVGAGI (reference sequence). The CDR3 runs 15 residues. The CDR3 DNA sequence: TGTGCCAGCAGTTACACCCCCGACAGGGACTATGGCTACACCTTC. Its translation: CASSYTPDRDYGYTF.

This chain connects TRBV27 to TRBJ2-2; 13 bases line up with TRBD2. There are 16 residues in the CDR3. Per germline, CDR1 MNHEY and CDR2 SMNVEV (reference sequence). V lost 4 bases, J lost 4 bases, and 3 bases stayed unmatched. CDR3 in amino acids: CASSWTSGRFTGELFF. Here the CDR3 DNA reads TGTGCCAGCAGTTGGACTAGCGGGAGATTCACCGGGGAGCTGTTTTTT.

The rearrangement links TRBV21-1 to TRBJ2-7; the table's D call TRBD1 went unverified against the DNA. TRBV21-1 is noted as a pseudogene. CDR3 length: 11 residues. The CDR3 is CASPGSYEQYF. CDR3 nucleotide sequence: TGTGCCAGCCCAGGCAGTTACGAGCAGTACTTC.

The chain joins TRBV7-8 to TRBJ1-6, with D possibly being TRBD1 (6 bases). The CDR3 sequence is 16 residues long. V lost 5 bases to trimming and J lost 4 bases, with 15 bases between them. In germline, CDR1 is SGHVS, CDR2 FQNEAQ. CDR3 DNA: TGTGCCAGCAGCGCGGACAGCCTCGGATATAATTCACCCCTCCACTTT. It is translated as CASSADSLGYNSPLHF.

The chain carries TRBV27 and TRBJ1-2, with 8 positions matching TRBD1. Germline values: CDR1 MNHEY, CDR2 SMNVEV (reference sequence). After removal of 6 bases from V and 0 bases from J, the junction contained 6 bases not matched to a gene. This CDR3 is built from 15 residues. This chain's CDR3 is CASRAPGGANYGYTF. CDR3 coding DNA: TGTGCCAGCAGGGCCCCAGGGGGCGCTAACTATGGCTACACCTTC.

As regards this clone: The identical CDR3 is also encoded by other nucleotide sequences in the sample. The chain uses TRBV7-9 and TRBJ1-1; 7 bases are a match to TRBD1. The CDR3 is 13 amino acids. The V gene end was trimmed by 2 bases and the J gene end by 5 bases; junction bases not matched to a gene: 2. Germline V gene data show CDR1 as SEHNR and CDR2 as FQNEAQ (reference sequence). The CDR3 DNA reads TGTGCCAGCAGCTTACAGGGGGGAACTGAAGCTTTCTTT. This codes for CASSLQGGTEAFF.

On this clone: An end of the junction does not agree with germline; a read error may underlie this. The chain links TRBV28 to TRBJ1-2; D uncertain. Germline-derived CDR1 and CDR2 are MDHEN and SYDVKM. This CDR3 region has 12 residues. The CDR3 region is CASRVQNSGYTF. CDR3 nucleotide sequence: TGTGCCAGCAGGGTTCAAAACTCTGGCTACACCTTC.

On this clone: Distinct nucleotide sequences in the sample also encode this CDR3. The CDR3 nucleotides are TGTGCCAGCAGCCCCCGCGGGTACGAGCAGTACTTC. Encoded protein: CASSPRGYEQYF. The rearrangement uses TRBV4-2 and TRBJ2-7; tentatively, D is TRBD2 (5 bases). From germline, CDR1 is LGHNA and CDR2 YNFKEQ. V was shortened by 4 bases and J by 4 bases, with 8 bases between the two germline ends. The CDR3 has 12 amino acids.

This chain uses TRBV7-3 with TRBJ2-3, with TRBD2 matching 8 bases. V lost 5 bases, J lost 4 bases, and 5 bases stayed unmatched. CDR3 length: 14 residues. Germline V gene data show CDR1 as SGHTA and CDR2 as FQGTGA. CDR3 residues: CASSTGLGADTQYF. The CDR3 coding sequence is TGTGCCAGCAGCACGGGACTAGGGGCAGATACGCAGTATTTT.

The chain carries TRBV4-2 and TRBJ2-1, with 7 bases lining up with TRBD2. Germline-derived CDR1 and CDR2 are LGHNA and YNFKEQ. The CDR3 runs 17 residues. V gave up 4 bases and J gave up 5 bases; unmatched junction bases: 14. In DNA form, the CDR3 reads TGTGCCAGCAGCCCAAGGGGAGGGGCGGGGAAACACAATGAGCAGTTCTTC. Protein product: CASSPRGGAGKHNEQFF.

The chain carries TRBV3-1 (or the pseudogene TRBV3-2) and TRBJ2-4; D is unresolved. The length of the CDR3 is 11 residues. The germline CDR1 and CDR2 sequences are LGHDT and YNNKEL (reference sequence). Trimming left V 0 bases short and J 13 bases short, with 7 bases between. The CDR3 bases are TGTGCCAGCAGCCAAGAATCCTTCCAGTACTTC. This gives the protein CASSQESFQYF.

The rearrangement joins TRBV29-1 to TRBJ2-5; weak D call: TRBD2 (6 bases). This CDR3 has 13 amino acids. V lost 8 bases and J 4 bases, leaving 17 bases between the germline ends. Germline V CDR1 and CDR2: SQVTM, ANQGSEA. In nucleotides, the CDR3 is TGCAGCATTCCCCTGGGAGGAGGAGAGACCCAGTACTTC. Translated: CSIPLGGGETQYF.

This sequence joins TRBV5-1 and TRBJ2-7, with no clear D. CDR3 size: 16 residues. Trimming shortened V by 0 bases and J by 2 bases, and 15 bases separated the two germline ends. Germline V gives CDR1 SGHRS, CDR2 YFSETQ. The CDR3 nucleotides read TGCGCCAGCAGCTTGGACGAGGCGGTCGTCGCCTACGAGCAGTACTTC. Protein: CASSLDEAVVAYEQYF.

This clone was counted a single time. This chain uses TRBV30 with TRBJ2-1; 8 bases agree with TRBD2. Germline CDR1 is GTSNPN and CDR2 is SVGIG (reference sequence). The CDR3 totals 14 residues. Trimming took 3 bases from V and 5 from J; bases not matched to a gene: 6. The CDR3 sequence is CAWRTIGGDNEQFF. The CDR3 DNA follows: TGTGCCTGGAGGACGATCGGGGGGGACAATGAGCAGTTCTTC. The full variable domain, rest sourced from reference TRBV30 and TRBJ2-1, is SQTIHQWPATLVQPVGSPLSLECTVEGTSNPNLYWYRQAAGRGLQLLFYSVGIGQISSEVPQNLSASRPQDRQFILSSKKLLLSDSGFYLCAWRTIGGDNEQFFGPGTRLTVL.

V is TRBV10-2 and J is TRBJ2-2; D unresolved. Germline V lookup: CDR1 WSHSY, CDR2 SAAADI. CDR3 length: 17 residues. V shed 4 bases and J shed 2 bases, with 17 bases lying between them. The CDR3 DNA reads TGCGCCAGCAGTGTTTTGGGTGGAGCGACTAACACCGGGGAGCTGTTTTTT. Translated: CASSVLGGATNTGELFF.

In this sample, this clone turned up once. The chain is built from TRBV29-1 and TRBJ2-7; 11 bases align to TRBD2. CDR1 and CDR2 from the germline V gene are SQVTM and ANQGSEA. Trimming took 4 bases from V and 4 from J; bases not matched to a gene: 9. The CDR3 consists of 15 residues. CDR3 nucleotide sequence: TGCAGCGTTGGAGGTTTAGCGGGAGGGCCTTACGAGCAGTACTTC. It codes for CSVGGLAGGPYEQYF.

The chain is built from TRBV4-1 and TRBJ1-4; D remains unclear. V lost 0 bases, J lost 8 bases, and 19 bases lay in between. From germline, CDR1 is MGHRA and CDR2 YSYEKL. This CDR3 contains 17 residues. The CDR3 loop is CASSQESRQRGGEKLFF. DNA of the CDR3: TGCGCCAGCAGCCAAGAGTCGAGGCAGCGGGGAGGGGAAAAACTGTTTTTT.

This clone was seen once. This sequence joins TRBV2 and TRBJ2-7; TRBD2 might be the D (6 bases). The germline gives CDR1 SNHLY, CDR2 FYNNEI. The CDR3 spans 13 residues. The germline V and J ends were trimmed by 5 bases and 1 base, with 9 bases remaining between them. The CDR3 reads CASSRDWSYEQYF. Here the CDR3 DNA reads TGTGCCAGCAGTCGGGACTGGTCCTACGAGCAGTACTTC.

This clone was seen a handful of times. The V call is TRBV24-1, the J call TRBJ2-7; 9 bases fit TRBD1. J was trimmed by 3 bases and V by 5 bases; bases with no gene match: 1. The CDR3 has 13 amino acids. Germline assignment: CDR1 KGHDR and CDR2 SFDVKD. In DNA, the CDR3 is TGTGCCACCAGTGCGGGACAGGGCTACGAGCAGTACTTC. Its translation: CATSAGQGYEQYF.

J is TRBJ2-7 and V is TRBV13; 11 nucleotides line up with TRBD2. This CDR3 is built from 17 residues. Losses at the gene ends were 4 bases for V and 2 bases for J; bases not matched to a gene: 10. Germline assignment: CDR1 PRHDT and CDR2 FYEKMQ (reference sequence). CDR3 nucleotides: TGTGCCAGCAGCTGGGCCCAGACTAGCGGGGCCCCCTACGAGCAGTACTTC. It encodes CASSWAQTSGAPYEQYF. Filled out from reference TRBV13 and TRBJ2-7, the complete variable domain reads AAGVIQSPRHLIKEKRETATLKCYPIPRHDTVYWYQQGPGQDPQFLISFYEKMQSDKGSIPDRFSAQQFSDYHSELNMSSLELGDSALYFCASSWAQTSGAPYEQYFGPGTRLTVT.

This chain links TRBV24-1 with TRBJ1-1; no firm D call. Germline V gene lookup returns CDR1 KGHDR and CDR2 SFDVKD. The CDR3 contains 13 residues. The germline V and J ends were trimmed by 9 bases and 3 bases, with 13 bases remaining between them. Here the CDR3 DNA reads TGTGCCACCCGGAGGGAGAGTTACACTGAAGCTTTCTTT. Translated: CATRRESYTEAFF.

This clone was counted a few times. The chain recombines TRBV5-5 with TRBJ2-2; 8 nucleotides line up with TRBD2. Germline values: CDR1 SGHKS, CDR2 YYEKEE (reference sequence). The length of the CDR3 is 16 residues. With 2 bases clipped from V and 0 bases from J, the junction kept 3 bases outside the gene matches. The CDR3 sequence: CASSFAGGANTGELFF. CDR3 nucleotide sequence: TGTGCCAGCAGCTTCGCGGGGGGAGCGAACACCGGGGAGCTGTTTTTT.

The chain is built from TRBV24-1 and TRBJ2-1; 9 nucleotides line up with TRBD2. The V segment lost 1 base and the J segment 6 bases; nucleotides outside the gene matches: 12. Germline V CDR1 and CDR2: KGHDR, SFDVKD. The CDR3 extends over 18 amino acids. Here the CDR3 DNA reads TGTGCCACCAGTGATTTTGGGGTAGGCGGGAGGGCCAGCAATGAGCAGTTCTTC. Protein product: CATSDFGVGGRASNEQFF.

This chain connects TRBV28 to TRBJ1-2, with no clear D. Germline V gene lookup returns CDR1 MDHEN and CDR2 SYDVKM. V was pared by 6 bases and J by 2 bases, with 13 bases between. The CDR3 is made up of 14 amino acids. This CDR3 reads CASSPLGPNYGYTF. CDR3 nucleotides: TGTGCCAGCAGCCCCCTTGGCCCAAACTATGGCTACACCTTC.

This chain links TRBV28 with TRBJ1-2; possibly TRBD1 for D (5 bases). Germline CDR1 reads MDHEN; CDR2 reads SYDVKM. CDR3 length: 12 residues. V lost 7 bases to trimming and J lost 9 bases, with 15 bases between them. CDR3 loop: CASNSGPSRYTF. CDR3 coding DNA: TGTGCCAGCAATTCAGGGCCCAGCCGCTACACCTTC.

The CDR3 DNA follows: TGTGCCAGCAGTTTAGGGGATCCGGGAAATGAGCAGTTCTTC. This encodes CASSLGDPGNEQFF. V usage is TRBV27 and J usage is TRBJ2-1; TRBD2 is a possible D gene (5 bases). The V gene lost 2 bases and the J gene lost 7 bases, with 12 bases spanning the gap. CDR1 and CDR2 (germline): MNHEY, SMNVEV (reference sequence). The CDR3 loop spans 14 amino acids.

CDR3 in amino acids: CASSLGTGGALSEKLFF. CDR3 sequence (DNA): TGTGCCAGCAGCTTAGGGACAGGGGGCGCGTTAAGTGAAAAACTGTTTTTT. This chain uses TRBV11-2 with TRBJ1-4, with 11 positions matching TRBD1. V lost 1 base and J lost 7; bases outside the gene matches: 8. This CDR3 spans 17 amino acids. The germline gives CDR1 SGHAT, CDR2 FQNNGV.

The chain links TRBV24-1 to TRBJ2-2, with TRBD1 matching 9 bases. CDR3 length equals 17 residues. Unmatched junction bases numbered 7, after V lost 6 bases and J lost 0 bases. Germline-derived CDR1 and CDR2 are KGHDR and SFDVKD. CDR3 loop: CATSSTQGASNTGELFF. The CDR3 region has the DNA TGTGCCACCAGTTCAACACAGGGGGCGTCGAACACCGGGGAGCTGTTTTTT.